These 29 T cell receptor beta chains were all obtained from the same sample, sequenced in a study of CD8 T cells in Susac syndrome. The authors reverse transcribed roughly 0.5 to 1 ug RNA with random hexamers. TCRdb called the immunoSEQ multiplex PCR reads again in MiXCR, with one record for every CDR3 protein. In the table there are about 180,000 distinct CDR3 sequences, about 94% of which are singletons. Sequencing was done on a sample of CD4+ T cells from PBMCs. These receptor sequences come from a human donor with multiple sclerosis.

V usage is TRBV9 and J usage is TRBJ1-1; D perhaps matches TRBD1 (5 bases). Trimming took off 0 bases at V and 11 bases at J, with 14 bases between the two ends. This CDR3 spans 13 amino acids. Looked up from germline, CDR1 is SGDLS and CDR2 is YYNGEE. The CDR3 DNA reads TGTGCCAGCAGCGTAGACGAGGGGCTAGGGGCTTTCTTT. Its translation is CASSVDEGLGAFF.

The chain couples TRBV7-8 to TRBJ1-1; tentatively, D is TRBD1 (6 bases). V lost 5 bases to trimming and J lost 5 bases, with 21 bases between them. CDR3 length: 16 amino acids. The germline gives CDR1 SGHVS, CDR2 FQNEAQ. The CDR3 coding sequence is TGTGCCAGCAGCCCGCGACAGGTACGAAAAGGTACTGAAGCTTTCTTT. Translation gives CASSPRQVRKGTEAFF.

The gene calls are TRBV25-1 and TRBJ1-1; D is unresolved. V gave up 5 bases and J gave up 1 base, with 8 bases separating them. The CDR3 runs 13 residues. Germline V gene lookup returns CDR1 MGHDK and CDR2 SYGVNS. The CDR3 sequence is CASSIQRNTEAFF. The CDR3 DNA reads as TGTGCCAGCAGTATCCAAAGGAACACTGAAGCTTTCTTT.

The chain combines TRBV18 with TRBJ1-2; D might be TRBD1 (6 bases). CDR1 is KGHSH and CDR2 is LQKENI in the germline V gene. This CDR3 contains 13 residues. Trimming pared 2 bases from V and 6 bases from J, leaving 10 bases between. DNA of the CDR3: TGTGCCAGCTCACCAGAGGGGGGAGATGGCTACACCTTC. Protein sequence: CASSPEGGDGYTF.

CDR3 residues: CSAGQRNTGELFF. CDR3 bases: TGCAGCGCCGGACAACGAAACACCGGGGAGCTGTTTTTT. This chain connects TRBV29-1 to TRBJ2-2; TRBD1 is a possible D gene (5 bases). Germline lookup yields CDR1 SQVTM and CDR2 ANQGSEA. This CDR3 spans 13 amino acids. Trimming removed 7 bases at V and 2 bases at J, with 11 bases between.

For the CDR3, the DNA is TGTGCCTGGAGTCCAATAGGGGGGCTCCGCGACCAGCCCCAGCATTTT. Amino acids: CAWSPIGGLRDQPQHF. V and J are TRBV30 and TRBJ1-5; D may be TRBD1 (6 bases). Germline lookup yields CDR1 GTSNPN and CDR2 SVGIG (reference sequence). The CDR3 is 16 residues long. V shed 2 bases and J shed 7 bases, with 21 bases lying between them.

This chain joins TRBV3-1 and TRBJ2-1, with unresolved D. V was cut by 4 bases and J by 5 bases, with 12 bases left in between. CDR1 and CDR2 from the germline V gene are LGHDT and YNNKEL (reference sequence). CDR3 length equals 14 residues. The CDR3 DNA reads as TGTGCCAGCAGCCCCCTTGGGCTTCACAATGAGCAGTTCTTC. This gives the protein CASSPLGLHNEQFF.

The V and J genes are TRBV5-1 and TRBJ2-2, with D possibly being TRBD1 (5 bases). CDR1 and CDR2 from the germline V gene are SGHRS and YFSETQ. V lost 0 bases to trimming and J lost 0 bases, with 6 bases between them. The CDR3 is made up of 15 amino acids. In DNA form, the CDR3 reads TGCGCCAGCAGCTTGGAGACAGCGAACACCGGGGAGCTGTTTTTT. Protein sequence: CASSLETANTGELFF.

The CDR3 reads CASSTDRYEQFF. CDR3 DNA: TGTGCCAGCAGCACCGACAGGTATGAGCAGTTCTTC. The J gene is TRBJ2-1, the V gene TRBV7-2; TRBD1 is a possible D gene (6 bases). V was cut by 5 bases and J by 8 bases, with 10 bases left in between. The CDR3 sequence is 12 residues long. CDR1 and CDR2 (germline): SGHTA, FQGNSA.

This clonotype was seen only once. The CDR3 DNA is TGTGCCAGCAGTTACTGGGCGGTTCCAGACACCGATACGCAGTATTTT. Its protein product is CASSYWAVPDTDTQYF. V and J are TRBV6-5 and TRBJ2-3; D not certain. With 1 base removed from V and 6 bases from J, the gap between germline ends came to 17 bases. CDR3 length: 16 residues. Germline lookup yields CDR1 MNHEY and CDR2 SVGAGI.

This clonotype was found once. The CDR3 sequence is CASSQEAQGSDYGYTF. CDR3 sequence (DNA): TGCGCCAGCAGCCAAGAAGCGCAGGGCTCCGACTATGGCTACACCTTC. The chain joins TRBV4-3 to TRBJ1-2; a possible D gene is TRBD1 (5 bases). This CDR3 has 16 amino acids. Per germline, CDR1 LGHNA and CDR2 YSLEER. The V end lost 0 bases, the J end lost 3 bases, and 14 bases lay between the germline ends.

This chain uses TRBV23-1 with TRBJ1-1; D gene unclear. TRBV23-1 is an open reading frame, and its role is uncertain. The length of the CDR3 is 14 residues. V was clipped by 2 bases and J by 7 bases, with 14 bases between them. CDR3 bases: TGCGCCAGCAGTCAACCCCCAATAAGCGTTGAAGCTTTCTTT. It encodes CASSQPPISVEAFF.

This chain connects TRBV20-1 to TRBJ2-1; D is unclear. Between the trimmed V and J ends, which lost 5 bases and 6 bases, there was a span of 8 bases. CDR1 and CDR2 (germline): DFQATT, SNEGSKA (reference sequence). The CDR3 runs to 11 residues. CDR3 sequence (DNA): TGCAGTGCTCCAGCCCGCAATGAGCAGTTCTTC. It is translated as CSAPARNEQFF.

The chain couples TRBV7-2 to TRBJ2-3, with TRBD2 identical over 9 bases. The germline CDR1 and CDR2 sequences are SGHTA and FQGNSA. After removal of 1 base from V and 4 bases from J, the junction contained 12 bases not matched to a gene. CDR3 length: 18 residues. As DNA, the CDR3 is TGTGCCAGCAGCTTAGATCTTGTGGCTAGCGGGGATTCAGATACGCAGTATTTT. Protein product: CASSLDLVASGDSDTQYF.

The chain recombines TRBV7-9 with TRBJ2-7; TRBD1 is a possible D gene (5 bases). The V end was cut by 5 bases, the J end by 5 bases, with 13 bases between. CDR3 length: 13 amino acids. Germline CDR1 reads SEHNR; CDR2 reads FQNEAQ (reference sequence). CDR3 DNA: TGTGCCAGCAGCGCAACAGGCTCAAACGAGCAGTACTTC. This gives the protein CASSATGSNEQYF. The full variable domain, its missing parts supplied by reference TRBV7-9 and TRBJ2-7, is DTGVSQNPRHKITKRGQNVTFRCDPISEHNRLYWYRQTLGQGPEFLTYFQNEAQLEKSRLLSDRFSAERPKGSFSTLEIQRTEQGDSAMYLCASSATGSNEQYFGPGTRLTVT.

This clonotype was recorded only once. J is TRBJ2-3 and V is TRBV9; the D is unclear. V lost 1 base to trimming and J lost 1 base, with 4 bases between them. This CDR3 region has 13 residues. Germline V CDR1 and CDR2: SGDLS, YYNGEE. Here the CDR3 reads CASSVLGTDTQYF. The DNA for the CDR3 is TGTGCCAGCAGCGTACTAGGCACAGATACGCAGTATTTT.

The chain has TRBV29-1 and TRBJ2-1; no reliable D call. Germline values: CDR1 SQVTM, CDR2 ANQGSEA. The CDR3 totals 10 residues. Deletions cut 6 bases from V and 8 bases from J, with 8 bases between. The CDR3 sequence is CSVSSYEQFF. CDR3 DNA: TGCAGCGTGTCCAGCTATGAGCAGTTCTTC.

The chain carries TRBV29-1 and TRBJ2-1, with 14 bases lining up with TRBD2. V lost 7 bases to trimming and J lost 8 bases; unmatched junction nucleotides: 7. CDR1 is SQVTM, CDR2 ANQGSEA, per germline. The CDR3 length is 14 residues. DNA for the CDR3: TGCAGCGCCGGGACTAGCGGGGGAGGCCATGAGCAGTTCTTC. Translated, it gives CSAGTSGGGHEQFF.

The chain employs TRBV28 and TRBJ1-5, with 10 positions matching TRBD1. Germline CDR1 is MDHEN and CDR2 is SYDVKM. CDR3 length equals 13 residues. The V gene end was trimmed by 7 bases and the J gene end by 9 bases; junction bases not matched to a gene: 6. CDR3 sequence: CASTGTGERPQHF. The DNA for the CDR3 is TGTGCCAGCACAGGGACAGGGGAGCGGCCCCAGCATTTT. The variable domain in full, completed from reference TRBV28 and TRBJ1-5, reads DVKVTQSSRYLVKRTGEKVFLECVQDMDHENMFWYRQDPGLGLRLIYFSYDVKMKEKGDIPEGYSVSREKKERFSLILESASTNQTSMYLCASTGTGERPQHFGDGTRLSIL.

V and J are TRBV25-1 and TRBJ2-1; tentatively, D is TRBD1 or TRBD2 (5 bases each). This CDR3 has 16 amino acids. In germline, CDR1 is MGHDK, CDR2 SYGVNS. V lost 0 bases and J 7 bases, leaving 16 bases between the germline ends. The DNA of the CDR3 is TGTGCCAGCAGTGAATATGGGGGAGAGGTGTGGAATGAGCAGTTCTTC. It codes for CASSEYGGEVWNEQFF.

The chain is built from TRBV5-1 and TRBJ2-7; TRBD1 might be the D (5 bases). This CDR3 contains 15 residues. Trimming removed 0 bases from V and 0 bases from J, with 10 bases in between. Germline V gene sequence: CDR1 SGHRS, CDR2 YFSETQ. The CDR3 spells CASSLESGHSYEQYF. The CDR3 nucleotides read TGCGCCAGCAGCTTGGAATCAGGGCACTCCTACGAGCAGTACTTC.

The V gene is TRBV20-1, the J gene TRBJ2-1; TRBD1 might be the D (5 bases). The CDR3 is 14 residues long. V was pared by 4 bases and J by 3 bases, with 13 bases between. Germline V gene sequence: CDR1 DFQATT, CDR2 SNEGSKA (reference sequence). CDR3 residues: CSAIGVYGYNEQFF. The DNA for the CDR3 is TGCAGTGCTATAGGGGTATACGGCTACAATGAGCAGTTCTTC.

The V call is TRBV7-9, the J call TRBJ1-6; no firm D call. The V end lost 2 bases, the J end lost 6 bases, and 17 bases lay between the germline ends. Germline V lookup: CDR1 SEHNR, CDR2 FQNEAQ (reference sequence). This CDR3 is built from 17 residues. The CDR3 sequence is CASSLFSVAIPNSPLHF. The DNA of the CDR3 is TGTGCCAGCAGCTTATTTTCCGTAGCCATTCCTAATTCACCCCTCCACTTT.

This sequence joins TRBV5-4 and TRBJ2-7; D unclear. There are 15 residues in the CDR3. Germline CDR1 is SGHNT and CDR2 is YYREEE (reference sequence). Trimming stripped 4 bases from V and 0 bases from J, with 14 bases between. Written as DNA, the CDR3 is TGTGCCAGCAGCCCCTCAGGCCGAATCTCCTACGAGCAGTACTTC. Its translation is CASSPSGRISYEQYF.

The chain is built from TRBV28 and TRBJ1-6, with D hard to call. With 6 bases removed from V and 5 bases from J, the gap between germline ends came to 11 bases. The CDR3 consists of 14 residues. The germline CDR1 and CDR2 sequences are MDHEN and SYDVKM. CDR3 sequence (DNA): TGTGCCAGCAGCCGAACGGCTAATAATTCACCCCTCCACTTT. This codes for CASSRTANNSPLHF.

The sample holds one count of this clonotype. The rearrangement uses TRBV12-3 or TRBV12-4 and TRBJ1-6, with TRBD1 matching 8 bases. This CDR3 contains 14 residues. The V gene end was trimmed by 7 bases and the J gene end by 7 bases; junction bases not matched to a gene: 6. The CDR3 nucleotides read TGTGCCAGCACCCTACAGGGGGAGAATTCACCCCTCCACTTT. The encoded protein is CASTLQGENSPLHF.

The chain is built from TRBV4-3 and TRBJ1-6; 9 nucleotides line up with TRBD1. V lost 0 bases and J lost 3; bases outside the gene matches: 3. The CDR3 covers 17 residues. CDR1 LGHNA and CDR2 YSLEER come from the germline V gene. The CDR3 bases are TGCGCCAGCAGCCAAGAAAGGGACAGGGTCTATAATTCACCCCTCCACTTT. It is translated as CASSQERDRVYNSPLHF.

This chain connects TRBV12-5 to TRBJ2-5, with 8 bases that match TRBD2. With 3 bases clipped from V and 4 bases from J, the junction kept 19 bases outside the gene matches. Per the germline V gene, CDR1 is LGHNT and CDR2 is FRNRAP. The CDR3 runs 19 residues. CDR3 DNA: TGTGCTAGTGGTTTCGCAAGCAAACCTCCGGGACTAGAGGTAGAGACCCAGTACTTC. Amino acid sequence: CASGFASKPPGLEVETQYF.

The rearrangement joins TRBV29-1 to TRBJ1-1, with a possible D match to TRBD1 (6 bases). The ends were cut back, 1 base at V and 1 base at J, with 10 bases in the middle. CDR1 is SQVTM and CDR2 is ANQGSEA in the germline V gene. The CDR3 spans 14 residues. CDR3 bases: TGCAGCGTTGAAGTAGACAGGCCGAACACTGAAGCTTTCTTT. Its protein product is CSVEVDRPNTEAFF.